Sequencing of this T cell receptor beta chain was carried out in a study of regulatory T cells in long-lasting Graves disease. Study as a whole: By definition, persistent Graves' disease involved antithyroid drugs for over 5 years alongside positive TSH receptor antibodies. Study results and limitations: Persistent disease was associated with favored TRBV28 usage and with favored use of TRBJ1-2 and TRBJ2-5.

Indicated time point: persistent/refractory GD, antithyroid drugs over 5 years with positive TRAb. The authors made the TCR library using RNA they extracted from PBMCs. This clonotype showed up many times. Its antigen is not identified. Trimming removed 6 bases from V and 3 bases from J, with 12 bases in between. The germline V gene has CDR1 MDHEN and CDR2 SYDVKM. The CDR3 runs to 13 residues. Assembly of TCR beta libraries relied on iRepertoire HTBI primers together with Arm-PCR of CDR3 regions. TCRdb re-called the multiplex PCR reads with MiXCR, one entry per CDR3 protein. The sample consists of some 440,000 distinct CDR3 sequences, under 25% of them appearing once.

The specimen was peripheral blood mononuclear cells (PBMCs), collected when the disease was refractory, from a patient treated with antithyroid drugs. The TCR sequence derives from a female donor with Graves disease. The V gene is TRBV28, the J gene TRBJ2-7; the D gene is possibly TRBD1 (6 bases). The CDR3 DNA sequence: TGTGCCAGCAGCAGTCACAGGGTCTACGAGCAGTACTTC. It specifies CASSSHRVYEQYF.